This TCR beta chain comes out of a study of blood T cell repertoires in COVID-19. This clone was seen just once. Germline CDR1 MDHEN, CDR2 SYDVKM. This CDR3 has 16 residues. With V trimmed by 3 bases and J by 1 base, 7 bases remained unmatched. The protocol was immunoSEQ multiplex PCR, while the TCRdb copy is restricted to in-frame clones and leaves out a portion. The profile shows 360,000 or so clones, 85% to 90% of them singletons. This clonotype was sampled from a woman aged 25 to 39 who had recovered from COVID-19. Sequencing was done on a sample of PBMCs or T cells enriched from blood (not recorded which). The chain is built from TRBV28 and TRBJ1-2, with 8 bases that match TRBD1. This CDR3 reads CASSLGRDRRNYGYTF. DNA for the CDR3: TGTGCCAGCAGTTTGGGACGGGACAGGCGTAACTATGGCTACACCTTC.